This is a list of T cell receptor beta chains from one sample in a study of blood T cell repertoires in COVID-19. Repertoires were generated with immunoSEQ multiplex PCR, while TCRdb's copy carries only in-frame clones and drops some. This sample yields 200,000 or so clones, of which approximately 88% are seen a single time; about 2.3% belongs to the top ten. Specimen: PBMCs or T cells enriched from blood (not recorded which). These receptor sequences come from a woman aged 40 to 55 with acute COVID-19. CDR3s include the opening cysteine and the closing phenylalanine or tryptophan. A D gene is named only where the DNA matches it firmly. Part of the rows lack a size; the others show once, few, many or a class for expanded clones.

v_call	d_call	clone_size	j_call	cdr3_aa	cdr3_nt
TRBV10-3	TRBD2	-	TRBJ2-1	CAISVAGTYNEQFF	TGTGCCATCAGTGTAGCGGGAACCTACAATGAGCAGTTCTTC
TRBV5-1	TRBD1	-	TRBJ1-4	CASSQGELGGTTNEKLFF	TGCGCCAGCAGCCAGGGGGAGCTAGGGGGAACAACTAATGAAAAACTGTTTTTT
TRBV6-1	-	-	TRBJ2-1	CASSDRPGQFYEQFF	TGTGCCAGCAGTGACCGCCCTGGACAGTTCTATGAGCAGTTCTTC
TRBV6-5	-	-	TRBJ1-1	CASSYPKPDRETEAFF	TGTGCCAGCAGTTACCCAAAGCCCGATAGGGAGACTGAAGCTTTCTTT
TRBV5-4	-	-	TRBJ2-2	CASSLAIPGNTGELFF	TGTGCCAGCAGCTTGGCTATCCCCGGGAACACCGGGGAGCTGTTTTTT
TRBV30	TRBD1	many	TRBJ2-3	CASTTGSSLDTQYF	TGTGCCTCCACGACAGGGAGTTCTCTAGATACGCAGTATTTT
TRBV6-5	-	-	TRBJ1-4	CASRPGLTDEKLFF	TGTGCCAGCAGACCAGGGTTAACGGATGAAAAACTGTTTTTT
TRBV5-1	-	-	TRBJ1-1	CASSPREAPNTEAFF	TGCGCCAGCAGCCCCCGGGAGGCCCCAAACACTGAAGCTTTCTTT
TRBV6-5	TRBD1	once	TRBJ1-6	CASSYSSGQGISPLHF	TGTGCCAGCAGTTACTCTTCGGGACAGGGAATCTCACCCCTCCACTTT
TRBV6-2/TRBV6-3	-	-	TRBJ2-5	CASGQVGETQYF	TGTGCCAGCGGCCAGGTCGGGGAGACCCAGTACTTC
TRBV3-1/TRBV3-2	-	-	TRBJ1-6	CASSQPGDSPLHF	TGTGCCAGCAGCCAGCCAGGGGATTCACCCCTCCACTTT
TRBV19	-	-	TRBJ2-7	CASSPRTGRSYEQYF	TGTGCCAGTAGTCCTCGGACTGGCCGTTCATACGAGCAGTACTTC
TRBV19	-	-	TRBJ1-5	CASSWDISQPQHF	TGTGCCAGTAGTTGGGACATTAGTCAGCCCCAGCATTTT
TRBV6-5	-	-	TRBJ1-2	CASSPSGDYGYTF	TGTGCCAGCAGCCCATCAGGCGACTATGGCTACACCTTC
TRBV13	TRBD2	-	TRBJ2-1	CASSTPSGRIQFF	TGTGCCAGCAGCACTCCTAGCGGGAGGATCCAGTTCTTC
TRBV7-8	-	-	TRBJ2-1	CASSSTGGSSYNEQFF	TGTGCCAGCAGCTCTACCGGGGGAAGCTCCTACAATGAGCAGTTCTTC
TRBV30	-	-	TRBJ2-3	CAWGRGPTDTQYF	TGTGCCTGGGGGCGGGGGCCCACAGATACGCAGTATTTT